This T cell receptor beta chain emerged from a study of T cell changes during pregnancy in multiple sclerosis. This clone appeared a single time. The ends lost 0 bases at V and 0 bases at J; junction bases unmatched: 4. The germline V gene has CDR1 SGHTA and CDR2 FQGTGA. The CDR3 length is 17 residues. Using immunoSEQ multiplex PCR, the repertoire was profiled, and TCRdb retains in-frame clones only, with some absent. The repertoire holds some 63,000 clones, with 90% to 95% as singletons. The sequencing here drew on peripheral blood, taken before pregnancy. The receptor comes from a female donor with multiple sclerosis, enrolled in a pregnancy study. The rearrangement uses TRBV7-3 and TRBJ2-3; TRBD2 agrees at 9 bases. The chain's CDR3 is CASSLTSGGASTDTQYF. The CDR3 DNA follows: TGTGCCAGCAGCTTAACTAGCGGGGGTGCTAGCACAGATACGCAGTATTTT.